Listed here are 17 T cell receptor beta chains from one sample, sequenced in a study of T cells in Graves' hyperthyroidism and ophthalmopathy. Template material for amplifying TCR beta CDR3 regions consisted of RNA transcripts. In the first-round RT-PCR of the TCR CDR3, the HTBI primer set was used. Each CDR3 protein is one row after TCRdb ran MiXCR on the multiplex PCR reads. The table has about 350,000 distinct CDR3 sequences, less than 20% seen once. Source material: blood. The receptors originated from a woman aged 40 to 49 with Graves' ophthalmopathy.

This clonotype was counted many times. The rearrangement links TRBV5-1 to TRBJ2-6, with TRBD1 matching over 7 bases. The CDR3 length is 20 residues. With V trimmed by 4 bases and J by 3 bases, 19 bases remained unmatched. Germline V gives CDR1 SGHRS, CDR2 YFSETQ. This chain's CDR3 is CASSLTGGQALRSGANVLTF. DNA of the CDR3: TGCGCCAGCAGCCTAACAGGAGGACAGGCATTAAGGAGTGGGGCCAACGTCCTGACTTTC.

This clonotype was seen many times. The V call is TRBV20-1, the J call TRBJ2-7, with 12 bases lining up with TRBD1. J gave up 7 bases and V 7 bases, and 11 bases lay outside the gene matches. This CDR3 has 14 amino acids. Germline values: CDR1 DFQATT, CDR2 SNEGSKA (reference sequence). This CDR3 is CSVIRDRGLEEQYF. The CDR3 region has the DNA TGCAGTGTCATCCGGGACAGGGGGCTGGAGGAGCAGTACTTC.

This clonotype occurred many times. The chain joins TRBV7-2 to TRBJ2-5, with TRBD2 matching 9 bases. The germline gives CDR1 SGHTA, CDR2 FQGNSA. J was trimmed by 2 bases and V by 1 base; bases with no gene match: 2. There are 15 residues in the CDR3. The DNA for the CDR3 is TGTGCCAGCAGCTTAGGACTAGCGGTTCAAGAGACCCAGTACTTC. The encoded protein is CASSLGLAVQETQYF.

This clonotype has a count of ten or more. CDR3 amino acids: CASSLATLTDGYTF. CDR3 DNA: TGCGCCAGCAGCTTGGCTACTTTAACGGATGGCTACACCTTC. The chain uses TRBV5-1 and TRBJ1-2; D unclear. CDR3 length equals 14 residues. The germline V gene has CDR1 SGHRS and CDR2 YFSETQ. Trimming took off 0 bases at V and 6 bases at J, with 12 bases between the two ends. Combining the CDR3 with reference TRBV5-1 and TRBJ1-2 gives the whole variable domain KAGVTQTPRYLIKTRGQQVTLSCSPISGHRSVSWYQQTPGQGLQFLFEYFSETQRNKGNFPGRFSGRQFSNSRSEMNVSTLELGDSALYLCASSLATLTDGYTFGSGTRLTVV.

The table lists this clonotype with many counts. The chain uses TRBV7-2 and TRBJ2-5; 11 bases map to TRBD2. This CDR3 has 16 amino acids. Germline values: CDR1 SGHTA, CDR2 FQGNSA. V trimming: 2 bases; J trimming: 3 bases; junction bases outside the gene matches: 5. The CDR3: CASSLRSTSGKETQYF. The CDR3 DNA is TGTGCCAGCAGCTTACGATCGACTAGCGGGAAAGAGACCCAGTACTTC.

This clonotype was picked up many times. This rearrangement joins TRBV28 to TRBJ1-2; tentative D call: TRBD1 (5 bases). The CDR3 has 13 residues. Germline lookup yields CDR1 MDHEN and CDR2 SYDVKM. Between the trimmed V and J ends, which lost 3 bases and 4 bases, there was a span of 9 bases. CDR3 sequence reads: CASSLGLFYGYTF. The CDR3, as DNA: TGTGCCAGCAGTTTGGGGCTCTTCTATGGCTACACCTTC.

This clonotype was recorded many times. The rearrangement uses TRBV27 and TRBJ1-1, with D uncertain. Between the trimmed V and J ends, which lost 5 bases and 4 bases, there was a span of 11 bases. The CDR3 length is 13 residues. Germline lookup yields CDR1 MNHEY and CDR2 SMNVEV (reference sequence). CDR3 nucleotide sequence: TGTGCCAGCAGTCCCGCCAGGAGCACTGAAGCTTTCTTT. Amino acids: CASSPARSTEAFF.

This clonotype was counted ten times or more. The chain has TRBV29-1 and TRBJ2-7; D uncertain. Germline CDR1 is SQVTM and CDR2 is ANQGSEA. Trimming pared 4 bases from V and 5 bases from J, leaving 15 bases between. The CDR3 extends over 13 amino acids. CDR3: CSVGSVRSHEQYF. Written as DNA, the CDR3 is TGCAGCGTTGGGTCAGTTAGGTCCCACGAGCAGTACTTC.

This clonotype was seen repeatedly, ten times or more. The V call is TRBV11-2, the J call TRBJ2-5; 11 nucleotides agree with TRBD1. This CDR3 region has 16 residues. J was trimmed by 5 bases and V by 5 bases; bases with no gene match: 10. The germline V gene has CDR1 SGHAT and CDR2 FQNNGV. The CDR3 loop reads CASSETGTGGRETQYF. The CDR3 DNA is TGTGCCAGCAGCGAGACCGGGACAGGGGGTCGCGAGACCCAGTACTTC.

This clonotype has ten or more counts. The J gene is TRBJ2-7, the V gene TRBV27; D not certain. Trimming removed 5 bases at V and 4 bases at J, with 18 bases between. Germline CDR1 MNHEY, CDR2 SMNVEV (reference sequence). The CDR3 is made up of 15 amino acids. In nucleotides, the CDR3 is TGTGCCAGCAGTAAACTTCTGGGGAATTTATACGAGCAGTACTTC. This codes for CASSKLLGNLYEQYF.

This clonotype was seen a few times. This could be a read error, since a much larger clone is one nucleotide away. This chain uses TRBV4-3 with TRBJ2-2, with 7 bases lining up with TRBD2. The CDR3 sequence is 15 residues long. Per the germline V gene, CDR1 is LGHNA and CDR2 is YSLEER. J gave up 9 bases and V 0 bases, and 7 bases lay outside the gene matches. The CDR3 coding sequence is TGCGCCAGCAGCCAAGATTCACTAGCGAGCTGGGAGCTGTTTTTT. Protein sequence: CASSQDSLASWELFF.

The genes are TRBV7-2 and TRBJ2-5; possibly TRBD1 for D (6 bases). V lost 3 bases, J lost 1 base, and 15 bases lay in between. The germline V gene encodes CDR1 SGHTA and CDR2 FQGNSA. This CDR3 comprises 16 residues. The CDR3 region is CASSLVAGAFQETQYF. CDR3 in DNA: TGTGCCAGCAGCTTGGTGGCAGGGGCCTTCCAAGAGACCCAGTACTTC.

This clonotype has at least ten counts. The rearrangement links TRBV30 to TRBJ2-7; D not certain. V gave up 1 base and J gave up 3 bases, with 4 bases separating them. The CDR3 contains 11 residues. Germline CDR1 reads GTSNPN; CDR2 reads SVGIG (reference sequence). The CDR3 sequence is CAWSEGYEQYF. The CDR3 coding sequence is TGTGCCTGGAGTGAAGGCTACGAGCAGTACTTC.

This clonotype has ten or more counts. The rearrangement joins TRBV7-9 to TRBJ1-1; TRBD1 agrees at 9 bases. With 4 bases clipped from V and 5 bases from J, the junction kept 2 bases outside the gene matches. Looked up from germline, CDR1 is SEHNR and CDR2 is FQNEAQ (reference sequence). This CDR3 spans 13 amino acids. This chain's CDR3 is CASSWDRDTEAFF. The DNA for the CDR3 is TGTGCCAGCAGCTGGGACAGGGATACTGAAGCTTTCTTT.

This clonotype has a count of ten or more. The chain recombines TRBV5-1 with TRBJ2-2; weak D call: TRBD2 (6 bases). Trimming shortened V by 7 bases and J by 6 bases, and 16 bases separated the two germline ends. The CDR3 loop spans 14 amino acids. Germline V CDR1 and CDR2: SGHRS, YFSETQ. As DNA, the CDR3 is TGCGCCAGCGCCTTGACGGGAGCCCCCGGGGAGCTGTTTTTT. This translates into CASALTGAPGELFF.

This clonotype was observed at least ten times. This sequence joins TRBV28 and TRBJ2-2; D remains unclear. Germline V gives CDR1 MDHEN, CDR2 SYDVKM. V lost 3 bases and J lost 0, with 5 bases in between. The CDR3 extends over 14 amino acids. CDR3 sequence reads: CASSFLANTGELFF. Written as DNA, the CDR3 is TGTGCCAGCAGTTTCCTCGCGAACACCGGGGAGCTGTTTTTT.

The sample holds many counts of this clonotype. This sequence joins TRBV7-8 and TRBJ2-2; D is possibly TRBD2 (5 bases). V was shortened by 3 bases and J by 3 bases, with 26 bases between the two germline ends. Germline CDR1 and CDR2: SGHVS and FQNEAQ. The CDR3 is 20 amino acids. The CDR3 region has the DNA TGTGCCAGCAGCTTTTTGGAAGAGGGCTTCTCGGGTCCTGACACCGGGGAGCTGTTTTTT. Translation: CASSFLEEGFSGPDTGELFF.